This T cell receptor beta chain came from a study of blood T cell repertoires in COVID-19. The protocol was immunoSEQ multiplex PCR, while the TCRdb copy is restricted to in-frame clones and leaves out a portion. The sample contains a few hundred thousand clones, 70% to 90% of which appear only once. The germline V gene encodes CDR1 SGHDN and CDR2 FVKESK. The CDR3 length is 17 residues. V gave up 1 base and J gave up 5 bases, with 20 bases separating them. The source is a woman between 45 and 65 years old with COVID-19, enrolled during active disease. J is TRBJ1-1 and V is TRBV14; D remains unclear. Sequencing was carried out using peripheral blood. The CDR3 DNA follows: TGTGCCAGCAGCCAAGGGGTCGAAGTCTTACGGAGGACTGAAGCTTTCTTT. This encodes CASSQGVEVLRRTEAFF.